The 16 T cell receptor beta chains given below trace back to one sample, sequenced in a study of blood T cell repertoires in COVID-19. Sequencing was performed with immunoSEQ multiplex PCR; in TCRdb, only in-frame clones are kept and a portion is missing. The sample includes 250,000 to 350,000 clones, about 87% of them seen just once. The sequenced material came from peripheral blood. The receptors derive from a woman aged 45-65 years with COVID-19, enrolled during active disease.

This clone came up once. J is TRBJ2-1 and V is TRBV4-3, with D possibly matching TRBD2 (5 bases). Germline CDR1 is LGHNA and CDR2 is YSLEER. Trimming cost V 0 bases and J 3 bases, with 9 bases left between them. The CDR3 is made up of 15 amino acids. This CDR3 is CASSQDVAIYNEQFF. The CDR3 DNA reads TGCGCCAGCAGCCAAGATGTAGCGATCTACAATGAGCAGTTCTTC.

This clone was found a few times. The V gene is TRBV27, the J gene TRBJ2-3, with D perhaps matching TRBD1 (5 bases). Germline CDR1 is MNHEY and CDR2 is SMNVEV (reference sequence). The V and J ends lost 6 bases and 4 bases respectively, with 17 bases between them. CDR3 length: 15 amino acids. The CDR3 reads CASRRQKTASDTQYF. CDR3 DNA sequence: TGTGCCAGCAGAAGACAGAAGACAGCCTCAGATACGCAGTATTTT.

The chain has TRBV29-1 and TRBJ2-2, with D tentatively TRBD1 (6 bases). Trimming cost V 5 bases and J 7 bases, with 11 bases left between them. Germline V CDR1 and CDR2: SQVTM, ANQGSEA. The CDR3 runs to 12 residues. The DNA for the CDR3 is TGCAGCGTTACAGGGCCGGTCGGGGAGCTGTTTTTT. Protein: CSVTGPVGELFF.

CDR3: CASSLNGGASYEQYF. In DNA, the CDR3 is TGTGCCAGCAGCTTAAATGGGGGGGCTTCCTACGAGCAGTACTTC. V gene TRBV7-2 combines with J gene TRBJ2-7, with a weak D call TRBD2 (7 bases). V was cut by 2 bases and J by 1 base, with 12 bases left in between. CDR1 is SGHTA and CDR2 is FQGNSA in the germline V gene. CDR3 length equals 15 residues.

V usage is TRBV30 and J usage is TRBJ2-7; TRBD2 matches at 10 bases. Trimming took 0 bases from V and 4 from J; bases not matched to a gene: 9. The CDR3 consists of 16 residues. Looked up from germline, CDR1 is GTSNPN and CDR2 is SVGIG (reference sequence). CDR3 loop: CAWSVWVSGRRYEQYF. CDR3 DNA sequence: TGTGCCTGGAGTGTGTGGGTTAGCGGGAGGAGGTACGAGCAGTACTTC.

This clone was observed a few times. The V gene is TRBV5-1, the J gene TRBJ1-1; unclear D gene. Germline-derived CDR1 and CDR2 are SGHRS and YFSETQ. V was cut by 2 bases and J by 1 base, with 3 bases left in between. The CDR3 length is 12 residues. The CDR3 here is CASSLQNTEAFF. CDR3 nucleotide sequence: TGCGCCAGCAGCTTACAGAACACTGAAGCTTTCTTT.

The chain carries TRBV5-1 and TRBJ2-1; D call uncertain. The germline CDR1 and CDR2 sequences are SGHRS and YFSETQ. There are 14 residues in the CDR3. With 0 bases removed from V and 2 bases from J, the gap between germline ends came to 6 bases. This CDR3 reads CASSLGATYNEQFF. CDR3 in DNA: TGCGCCAGCAGCTTGGGAGCCACCTACAATGAGCAGTTCTTC. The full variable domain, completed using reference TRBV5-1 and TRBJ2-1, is KAGVTQTPRYLIKTRGQQVTLSCSPISGHRSVSWYQQTPGQGLQFLFEYFSETQRNKGNFPGRFSGRQFSNSRSEMNVSTLELGDSALYLCASSLGATYNEQFFGPGTRLTVL.

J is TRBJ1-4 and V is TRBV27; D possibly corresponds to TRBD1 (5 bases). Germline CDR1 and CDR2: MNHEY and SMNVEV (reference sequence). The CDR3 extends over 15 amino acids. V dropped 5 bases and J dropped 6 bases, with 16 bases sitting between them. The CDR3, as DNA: TGTGCCAGCAGTCGACTAGGGGAGGTGGATGAAAAACTGTTTTTT. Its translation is CASSRLGEVDEKLFF.

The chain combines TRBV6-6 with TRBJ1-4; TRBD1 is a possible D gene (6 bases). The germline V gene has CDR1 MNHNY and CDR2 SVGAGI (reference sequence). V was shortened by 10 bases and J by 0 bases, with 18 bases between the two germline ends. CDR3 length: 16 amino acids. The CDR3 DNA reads TGTGCCACCTCAACAGGGACCCCTGCAACTAATGAAAAACTGTTTTTT. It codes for CATSTGTPATNEKLFF.

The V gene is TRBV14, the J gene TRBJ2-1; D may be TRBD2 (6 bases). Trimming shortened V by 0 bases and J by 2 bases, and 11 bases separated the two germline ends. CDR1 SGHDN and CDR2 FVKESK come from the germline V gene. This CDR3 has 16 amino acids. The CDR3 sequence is CASSQEDGRTYNEQFF. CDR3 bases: TGTGCCAGCAGCCAAGAGGACGGGAGAACCTACAATGAGCAGTTCTTC.

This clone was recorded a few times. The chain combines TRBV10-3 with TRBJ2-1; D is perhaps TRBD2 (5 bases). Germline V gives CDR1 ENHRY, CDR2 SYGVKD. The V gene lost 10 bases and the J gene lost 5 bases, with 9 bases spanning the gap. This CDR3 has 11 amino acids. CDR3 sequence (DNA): TGTGCCACCGGGGTGGACAATGAGCAGTTCTTC. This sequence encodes CATGVDNEQFF.

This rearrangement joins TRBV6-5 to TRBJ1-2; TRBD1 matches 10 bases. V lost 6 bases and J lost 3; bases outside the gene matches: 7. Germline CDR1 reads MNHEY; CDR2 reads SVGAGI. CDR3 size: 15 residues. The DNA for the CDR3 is TGTGCCAGCAGACGACAGGGGGCTTGGGACTATGGCTACACCTTC. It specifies CASRRQGAWDYGYTF.

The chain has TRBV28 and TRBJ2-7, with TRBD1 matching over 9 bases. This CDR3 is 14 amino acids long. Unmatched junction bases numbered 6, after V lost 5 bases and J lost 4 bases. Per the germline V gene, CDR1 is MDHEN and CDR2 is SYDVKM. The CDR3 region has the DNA TGTGCCAGCAGTACCGGGACAGGGAGGTACGAGCAGTACTTC. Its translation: CASSTGTGRYEQYF.

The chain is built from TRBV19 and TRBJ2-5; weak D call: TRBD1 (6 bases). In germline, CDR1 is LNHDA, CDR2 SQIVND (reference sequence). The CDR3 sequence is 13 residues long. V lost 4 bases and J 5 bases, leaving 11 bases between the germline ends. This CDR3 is CASSKGHEETQYF. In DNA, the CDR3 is TGTGCCAGTAGTAAGGGACATGAGGAGACCCAGTACTTC.

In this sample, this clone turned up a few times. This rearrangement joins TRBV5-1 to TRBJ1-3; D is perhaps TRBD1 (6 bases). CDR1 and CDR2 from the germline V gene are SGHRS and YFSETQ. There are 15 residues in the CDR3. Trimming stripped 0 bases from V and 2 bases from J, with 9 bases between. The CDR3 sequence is CASSLEPGAGNTIYF. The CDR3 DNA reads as TGCGCCAGCAGCTTGGAACCAGGGGCTGGAAACACCATATATTTT.

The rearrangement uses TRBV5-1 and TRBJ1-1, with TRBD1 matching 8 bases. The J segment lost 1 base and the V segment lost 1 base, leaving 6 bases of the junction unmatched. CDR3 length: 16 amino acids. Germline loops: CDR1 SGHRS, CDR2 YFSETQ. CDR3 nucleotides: TGCGCCAGCAGCTTGACCGTAGGACAGGGGAACACTGAAGCTTTCTTT. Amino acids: CASSLTVGQGNTEAFF. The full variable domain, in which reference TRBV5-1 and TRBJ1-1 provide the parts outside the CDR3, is KAGVTQTPRYLIKTRGQQVTLSCSPISGHRSVSWYQQTPGQGLQFLFEYFSETQRNKGNFPGRFSGRQFSNSRSEMNVSTLELGDSALYLCASSLTVGQGNTEAFFGQGTRLTVV.